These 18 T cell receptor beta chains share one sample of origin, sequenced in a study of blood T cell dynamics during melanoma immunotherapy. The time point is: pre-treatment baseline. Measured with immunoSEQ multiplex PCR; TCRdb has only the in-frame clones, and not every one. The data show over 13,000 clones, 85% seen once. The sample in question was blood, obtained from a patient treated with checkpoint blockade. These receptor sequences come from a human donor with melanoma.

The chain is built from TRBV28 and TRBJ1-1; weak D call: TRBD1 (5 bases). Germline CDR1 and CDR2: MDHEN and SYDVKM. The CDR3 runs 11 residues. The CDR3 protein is CITGRNTEAFF. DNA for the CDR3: TGTATAACGGGGCGGAACACTGAAGCTTTCTTT.

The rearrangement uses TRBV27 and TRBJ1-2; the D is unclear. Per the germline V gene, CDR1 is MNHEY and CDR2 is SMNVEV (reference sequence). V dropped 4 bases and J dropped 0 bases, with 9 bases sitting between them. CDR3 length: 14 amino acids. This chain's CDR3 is CASSSSTSNYGYTF. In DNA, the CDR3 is TGTGCCAGCAGTTCCTCGACCTCTAACTATGGCTACACCTTC.

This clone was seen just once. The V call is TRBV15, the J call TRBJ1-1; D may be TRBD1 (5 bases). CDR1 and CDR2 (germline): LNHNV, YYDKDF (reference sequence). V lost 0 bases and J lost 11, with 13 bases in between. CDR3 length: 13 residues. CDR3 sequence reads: CATSRDVRRGAFF. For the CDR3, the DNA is TGTGCCACCAGCAGAGATGTAAGGCGGGGGGCTTTCTTT.

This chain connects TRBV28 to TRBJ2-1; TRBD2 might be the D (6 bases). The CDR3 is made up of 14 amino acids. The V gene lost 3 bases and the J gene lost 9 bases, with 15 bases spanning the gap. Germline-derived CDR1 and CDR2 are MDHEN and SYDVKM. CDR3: CASSFRLVGAEQFF. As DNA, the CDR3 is TGTGCCAGCAGTTTCAGACTAGTGGGCGCTGAGCAGTTCTTC.

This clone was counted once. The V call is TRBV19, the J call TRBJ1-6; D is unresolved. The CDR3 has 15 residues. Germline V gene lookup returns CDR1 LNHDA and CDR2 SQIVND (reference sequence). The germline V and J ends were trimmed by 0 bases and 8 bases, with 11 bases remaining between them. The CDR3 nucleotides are TGTGCCAGTAGTATAGAAGTAAGCACCGATTCACCCCTCCACTTT. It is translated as CASSIEVSTDSPLHF.

The CDR3 DNA sequence: TGTGCCAGCAGTCGGACAAGCCCCGATGAGCAGTTCTTC. It yields the protein CASSRTSPDEQFF. The V gene is TRBV2, the J gene TRBJ2-1, with D perhaps TRBD1 (5 bases). V was clipped by 5 bases and J by 8 bases, with 13 bases between them. The CDR3 totals 13 residues. Germline loops: CDR1 SNHLY, CDR2 FYNNEI.

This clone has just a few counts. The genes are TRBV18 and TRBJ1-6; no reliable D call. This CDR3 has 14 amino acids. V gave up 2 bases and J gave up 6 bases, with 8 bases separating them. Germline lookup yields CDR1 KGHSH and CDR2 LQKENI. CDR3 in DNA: TGTGCCAGCTCACCATCGACTCCTAATTCACCCCTCCACTTT. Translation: CASSPSTPNSPLHF.

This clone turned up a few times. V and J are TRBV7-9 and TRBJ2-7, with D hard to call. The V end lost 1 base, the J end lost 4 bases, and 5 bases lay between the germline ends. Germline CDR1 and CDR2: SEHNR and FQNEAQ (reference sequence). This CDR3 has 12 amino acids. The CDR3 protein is CASSLVGYEQYF. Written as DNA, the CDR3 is TGTGCCAGCAGCTTAGTGGGTTACGAGCAGTACTTC.

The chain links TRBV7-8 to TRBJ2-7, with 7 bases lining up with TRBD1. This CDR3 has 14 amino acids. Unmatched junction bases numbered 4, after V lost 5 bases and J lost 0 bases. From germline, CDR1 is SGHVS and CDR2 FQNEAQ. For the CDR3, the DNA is TGTGCCAGCAGCCGACGGGACAGCTCCTACGAGCAGTACTTC. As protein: CASSRRDSSYEQYF.

In nucleotides, the CDR3 is TGTGCCAGCAGCTTAATGACAGGGACGGGTGAGCAGTACTTC. This codes for CASSLMTGTGEQYF. The chain combines TRBV11-1 with TRBJ2-7; 7 nucleotides match TRBD1. With 2 bases clipped from V and 7 bases from J, the junction kept 8 bases outside the gene matches. Germline V gene sequence: CDR1 SGHAT, CDR2 FQDESV (reference sequence). CDR3 length equals 14 residues.

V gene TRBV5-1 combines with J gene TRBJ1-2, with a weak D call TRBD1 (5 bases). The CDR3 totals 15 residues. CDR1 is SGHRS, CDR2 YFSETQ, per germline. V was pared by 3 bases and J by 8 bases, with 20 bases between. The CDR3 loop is CASSWPGRSGRGYTF. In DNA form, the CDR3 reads TGCGCCAGCAGCTGGCCAGGACGGTCGGGACGGGGCTACACCTTC.

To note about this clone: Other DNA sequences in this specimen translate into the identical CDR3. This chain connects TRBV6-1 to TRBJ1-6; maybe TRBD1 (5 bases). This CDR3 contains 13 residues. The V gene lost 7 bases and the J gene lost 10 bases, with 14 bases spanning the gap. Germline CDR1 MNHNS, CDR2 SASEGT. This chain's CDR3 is CASTPAGPSPLHF. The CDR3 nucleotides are TGTGCCAGCACCCCTGCGGGGCCATCACCCCTCCACTTT.

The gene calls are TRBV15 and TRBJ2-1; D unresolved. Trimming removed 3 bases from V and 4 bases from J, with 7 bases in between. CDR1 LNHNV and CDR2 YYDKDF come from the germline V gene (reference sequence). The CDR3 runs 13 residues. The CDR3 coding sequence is TGTGCCACCAGCAGCGGTTCTTACAATGAGCAGTTCTTC. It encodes CATSSGSYNEQFF.

The CDR3 region has the DNA TGCGCCAGCAGCTTGACTAGCGGGGGAAATGAGCAGTTCTTC. This sequence encodes CASSLTSGGNEQFF. V and J are TRBV5-1 and TRBJ2-1; TRBD2 aligns across 11 bases. Germline trimming cut 1 base from V and 7 bases from J; bases unmatched to any gene: 1. This CDR3 is 14 amino acids long. Germline-derived CDR1 and CDR2 are SGHRS and YFSETQ.

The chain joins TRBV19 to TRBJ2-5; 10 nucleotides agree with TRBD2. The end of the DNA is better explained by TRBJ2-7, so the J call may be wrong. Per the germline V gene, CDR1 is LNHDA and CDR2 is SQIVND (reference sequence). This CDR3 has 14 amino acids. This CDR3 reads CASSLAGVLYEQYF. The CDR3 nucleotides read TGTGCCAGTAGTCTAGCGGGGGTCCTGTACGAGCAGTACTTC.

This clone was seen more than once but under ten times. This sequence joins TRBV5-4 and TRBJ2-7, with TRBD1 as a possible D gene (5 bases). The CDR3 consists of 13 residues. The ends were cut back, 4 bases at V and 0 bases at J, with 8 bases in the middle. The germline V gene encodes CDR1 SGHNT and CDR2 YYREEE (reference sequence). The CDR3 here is CASSIDSSYEQYF. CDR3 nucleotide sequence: TGTGCCAGCAGCATTGACAGCTCCTACGAGCAGTACTTC.

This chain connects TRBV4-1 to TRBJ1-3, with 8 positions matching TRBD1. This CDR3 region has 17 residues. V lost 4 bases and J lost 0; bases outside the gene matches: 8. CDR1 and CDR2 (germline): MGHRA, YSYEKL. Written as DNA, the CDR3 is TGCGCCAGCAGCCGGAACATAGGACAGGGCTCTGGAAACACCATATATTTT. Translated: CASSRNIGQGSGNTIYF.

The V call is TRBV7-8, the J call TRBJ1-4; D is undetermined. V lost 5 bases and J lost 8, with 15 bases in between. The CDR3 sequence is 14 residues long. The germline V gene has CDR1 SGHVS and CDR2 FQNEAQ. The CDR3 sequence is CASSVTGPPEKLFF. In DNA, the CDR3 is TGTGCCAGCAGCGTGACCGGGCCGCCGGAAAAACTGTTTTTT.